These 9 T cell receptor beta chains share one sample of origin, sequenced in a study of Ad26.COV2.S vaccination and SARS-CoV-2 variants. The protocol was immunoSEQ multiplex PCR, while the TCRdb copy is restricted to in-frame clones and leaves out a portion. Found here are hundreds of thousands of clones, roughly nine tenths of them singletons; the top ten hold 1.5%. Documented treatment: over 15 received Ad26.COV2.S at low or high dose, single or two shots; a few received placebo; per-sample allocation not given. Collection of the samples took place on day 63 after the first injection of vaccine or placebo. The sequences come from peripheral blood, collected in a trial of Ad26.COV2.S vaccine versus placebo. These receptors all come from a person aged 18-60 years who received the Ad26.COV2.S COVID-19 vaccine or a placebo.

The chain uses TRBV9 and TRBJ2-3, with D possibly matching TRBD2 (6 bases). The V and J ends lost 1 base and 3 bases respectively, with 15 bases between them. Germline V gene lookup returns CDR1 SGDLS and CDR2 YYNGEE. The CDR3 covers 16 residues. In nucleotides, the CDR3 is TGTGCCAGCAGCGTAAAACCTTCAGGGAGGACAGATACGCAGTATTTT. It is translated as CASSVKPSGRTDTQYF.

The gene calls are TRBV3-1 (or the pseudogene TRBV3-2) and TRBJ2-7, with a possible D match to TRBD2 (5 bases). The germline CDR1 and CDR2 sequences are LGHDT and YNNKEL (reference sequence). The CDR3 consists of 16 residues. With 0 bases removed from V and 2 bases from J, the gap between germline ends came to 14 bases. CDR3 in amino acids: CASSQEVPAGAYEQYF. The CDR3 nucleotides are TGTGCCAGCAGCCAAGAGGTACCAGCCGGGGCCTACGAGCAGTACTTC.

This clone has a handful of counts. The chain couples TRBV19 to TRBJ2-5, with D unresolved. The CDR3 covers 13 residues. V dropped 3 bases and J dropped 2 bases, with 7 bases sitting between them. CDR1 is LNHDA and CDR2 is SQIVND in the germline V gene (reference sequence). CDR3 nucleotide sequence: TGTGCCAGTAGTATCATGGTTCAAGAGACCCAGTACTTC. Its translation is CASSIMVQETQYF.

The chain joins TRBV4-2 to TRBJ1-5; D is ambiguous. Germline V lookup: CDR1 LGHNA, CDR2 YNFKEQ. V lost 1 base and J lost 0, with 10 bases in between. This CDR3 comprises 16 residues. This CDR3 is CASSQGRQPSNQPQHF. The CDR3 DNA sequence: TGTGCCAGCAGCCAAGGTCGTCAGCCTAGCAATCAGCCCCAGCATTTT.

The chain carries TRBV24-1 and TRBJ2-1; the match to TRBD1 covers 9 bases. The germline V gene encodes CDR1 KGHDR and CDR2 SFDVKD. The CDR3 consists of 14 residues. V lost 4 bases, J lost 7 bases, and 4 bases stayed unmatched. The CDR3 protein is CATSDPDRGNEQFF. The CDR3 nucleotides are TGTGCCACCAGTGACCCGGACAGGGGAAATGAGCAGTTCTTC.

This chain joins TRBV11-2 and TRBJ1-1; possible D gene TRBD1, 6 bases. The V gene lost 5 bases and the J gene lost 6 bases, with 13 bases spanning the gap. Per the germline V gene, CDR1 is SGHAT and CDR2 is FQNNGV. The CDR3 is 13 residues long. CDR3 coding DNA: TGTGCCAGCAGCGTTACAGGGAGAGCTGAAGCTTTCTTT. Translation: CASSVTGRAEAFF.

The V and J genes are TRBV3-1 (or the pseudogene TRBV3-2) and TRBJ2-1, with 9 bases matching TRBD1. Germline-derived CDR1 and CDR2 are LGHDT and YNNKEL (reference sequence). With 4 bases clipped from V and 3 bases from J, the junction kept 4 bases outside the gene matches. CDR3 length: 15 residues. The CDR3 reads CASSPGTGSYNEQFF. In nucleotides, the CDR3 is TGTGCCAGCAGCCCTGGGACAGGGAGCTACAATGAGCAGTTCTTC.

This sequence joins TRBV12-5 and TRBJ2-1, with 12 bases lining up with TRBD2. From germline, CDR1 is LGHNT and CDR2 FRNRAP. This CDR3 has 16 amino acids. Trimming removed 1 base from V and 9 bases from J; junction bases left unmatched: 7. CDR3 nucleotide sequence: TGTGCTAGTGGTTTGGGGACTAGCGGGGAGAATAGTGAGCAGTTCTTC. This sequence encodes CASGLGTSGENSEQFF.

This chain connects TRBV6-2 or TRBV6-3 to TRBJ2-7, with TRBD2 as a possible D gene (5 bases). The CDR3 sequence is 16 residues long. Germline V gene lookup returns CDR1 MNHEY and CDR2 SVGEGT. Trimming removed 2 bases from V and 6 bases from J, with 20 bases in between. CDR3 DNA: TGTGCCAGCAGTTACCAGCTACAGCGTGGACTTTTCGAGCAGTACTTC. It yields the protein CASSYQLQRGLFEQYF.